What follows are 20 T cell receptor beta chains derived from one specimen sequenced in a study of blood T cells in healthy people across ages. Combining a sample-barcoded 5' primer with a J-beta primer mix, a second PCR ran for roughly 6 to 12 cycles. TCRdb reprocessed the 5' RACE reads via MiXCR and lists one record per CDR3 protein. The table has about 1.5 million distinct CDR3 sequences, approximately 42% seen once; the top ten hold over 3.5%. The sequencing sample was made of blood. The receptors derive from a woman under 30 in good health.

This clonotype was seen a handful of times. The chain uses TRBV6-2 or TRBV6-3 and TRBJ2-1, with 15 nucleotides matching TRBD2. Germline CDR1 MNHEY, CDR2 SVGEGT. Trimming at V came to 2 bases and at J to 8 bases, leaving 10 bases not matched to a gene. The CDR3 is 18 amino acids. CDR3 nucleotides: TGTGCCAGCAGTTACCTCCGGACTAGCGGGGGGGCAGTCGATGAGCAGTTCTTC. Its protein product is CASSYLRTSGGAVDEQFF.

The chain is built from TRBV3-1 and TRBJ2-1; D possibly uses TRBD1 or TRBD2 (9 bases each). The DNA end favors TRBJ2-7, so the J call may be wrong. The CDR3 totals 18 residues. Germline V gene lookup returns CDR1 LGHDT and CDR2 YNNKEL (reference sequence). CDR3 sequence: CASSQTGGAGGSYNEQYF. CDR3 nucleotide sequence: TGTGCCAGCAGCCAAACAGGGGGCGCGGGGGGGTCCTACAATGAGCAGTACTTC.

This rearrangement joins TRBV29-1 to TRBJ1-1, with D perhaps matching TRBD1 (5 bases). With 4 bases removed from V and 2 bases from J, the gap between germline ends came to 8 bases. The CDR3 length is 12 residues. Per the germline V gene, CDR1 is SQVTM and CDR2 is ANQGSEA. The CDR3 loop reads CSVARANTEAFF. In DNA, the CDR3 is TGCAGCGTTGCCAGGGCCAACACTGAAGCTTTCTTT.

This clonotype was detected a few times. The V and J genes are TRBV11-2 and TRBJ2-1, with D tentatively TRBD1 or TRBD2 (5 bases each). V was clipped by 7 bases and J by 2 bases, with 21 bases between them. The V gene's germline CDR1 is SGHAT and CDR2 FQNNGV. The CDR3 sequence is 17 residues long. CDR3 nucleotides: TGTGCCAGCAAAACCTACCGGGGCAGAAGAACCTACAATGAGCAGTTCTTC. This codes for CASKTYRGRRTYNEQFF.

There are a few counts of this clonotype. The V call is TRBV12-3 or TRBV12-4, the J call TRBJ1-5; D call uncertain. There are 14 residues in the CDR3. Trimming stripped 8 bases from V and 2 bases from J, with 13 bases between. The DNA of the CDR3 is TGTGCCAGCCTGGAAGATTTGGGCAATCAGCCCCAGCATTTT. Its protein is CASLEDLGNQPQHF.

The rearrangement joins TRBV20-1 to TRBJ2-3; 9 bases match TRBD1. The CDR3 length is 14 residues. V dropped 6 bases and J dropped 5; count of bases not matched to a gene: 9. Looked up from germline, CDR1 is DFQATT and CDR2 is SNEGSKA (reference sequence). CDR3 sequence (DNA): TGCAGTGCAAGGACAGGGGAGGGTAAAGATACGCAGTATTTT. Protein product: CSARTGEGKDTQYF.

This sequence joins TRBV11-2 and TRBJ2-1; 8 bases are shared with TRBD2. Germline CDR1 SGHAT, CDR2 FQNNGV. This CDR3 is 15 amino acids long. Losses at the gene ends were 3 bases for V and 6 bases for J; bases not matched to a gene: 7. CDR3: CASSLSGTRSNEQFF. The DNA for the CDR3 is TGTGCCAGCAGCTTGTCCGGGACTAGAAGCAATGAGCAGTTCTTC.

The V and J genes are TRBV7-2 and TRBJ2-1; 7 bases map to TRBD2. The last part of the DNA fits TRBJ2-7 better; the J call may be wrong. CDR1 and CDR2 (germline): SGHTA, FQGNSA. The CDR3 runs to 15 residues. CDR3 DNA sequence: TGTGCCAGCAGCCGGACTAGTAGCTCCTACAATGAGCAGTACTTC. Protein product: CASSRTSSSYNEQYF.

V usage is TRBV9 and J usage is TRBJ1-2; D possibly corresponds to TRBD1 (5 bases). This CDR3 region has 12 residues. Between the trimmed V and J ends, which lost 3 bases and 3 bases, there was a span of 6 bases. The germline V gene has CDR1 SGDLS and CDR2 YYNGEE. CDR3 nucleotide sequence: TGTGCCAGCAGCGCAGGGCACTATGGCTACACCTTC. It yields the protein CASSAGHYGYTF.

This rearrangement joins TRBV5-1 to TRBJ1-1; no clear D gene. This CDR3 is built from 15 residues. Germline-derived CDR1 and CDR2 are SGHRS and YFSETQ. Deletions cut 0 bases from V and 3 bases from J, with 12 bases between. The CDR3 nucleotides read TGCGCCAGCAGCTTGGAGCCTAGGCATTACACTGAAGCTTTCTTT. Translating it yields CASSLEPRHYTEAFF.

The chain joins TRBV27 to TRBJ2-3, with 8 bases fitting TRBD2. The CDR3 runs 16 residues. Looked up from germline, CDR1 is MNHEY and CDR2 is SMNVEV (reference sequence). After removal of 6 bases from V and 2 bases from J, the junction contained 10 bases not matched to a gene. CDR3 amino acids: CASSPGLGAPTDTQYF. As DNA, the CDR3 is TGTGCCAGCAGCCCGGGACTAGGTGCTCCCACAGATACGCAGTATTTT.

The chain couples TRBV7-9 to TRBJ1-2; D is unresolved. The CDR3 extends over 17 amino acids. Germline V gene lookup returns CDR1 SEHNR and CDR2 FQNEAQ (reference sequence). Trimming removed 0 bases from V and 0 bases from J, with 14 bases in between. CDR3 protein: CASSLALVNQANYGYTF. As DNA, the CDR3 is TGTGCCAGCAGCTTAGCGCTGGTCAACCAAGCTAACTATGGCTACACCTTC. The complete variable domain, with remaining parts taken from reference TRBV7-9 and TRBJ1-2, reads DTGVSQNPRHKITKRGQNVTFRCDPISEHNRLYWYRQTLGQGPEFLTYFQNEAQLEKSRLLSDRFSAERPKGSFSTLEIQRTEQGDSAMYLCASSLALVNQANYGYTFGSGTRLTVV.

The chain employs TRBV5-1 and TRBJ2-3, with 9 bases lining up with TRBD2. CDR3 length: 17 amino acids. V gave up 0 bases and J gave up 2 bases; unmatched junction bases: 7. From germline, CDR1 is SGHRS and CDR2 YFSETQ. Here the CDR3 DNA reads TGCGCCAGCAGCTTGGCTTCTAGCGGGGATTTCACAGATACGCAGTATTTT. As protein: CASSLASSGDFTDTQYF.

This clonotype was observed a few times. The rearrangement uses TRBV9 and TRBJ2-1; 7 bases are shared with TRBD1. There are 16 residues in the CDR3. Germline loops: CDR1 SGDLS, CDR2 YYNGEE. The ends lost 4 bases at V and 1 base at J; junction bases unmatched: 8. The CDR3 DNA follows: TGTGCCAGCAGCCCCAAGACAGGGTTTTCCTACAATGAGCAGTTCTTC. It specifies CASSPKTGFSYNEQFF.

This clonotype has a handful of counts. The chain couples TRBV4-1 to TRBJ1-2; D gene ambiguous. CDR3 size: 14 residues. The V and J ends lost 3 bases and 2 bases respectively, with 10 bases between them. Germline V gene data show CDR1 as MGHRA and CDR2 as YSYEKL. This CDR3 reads CASSQGSRNYGYTF. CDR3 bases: TGCGCCAGCAGCCAGGGGAGCAGGAACTATGGCTACACCTTC.

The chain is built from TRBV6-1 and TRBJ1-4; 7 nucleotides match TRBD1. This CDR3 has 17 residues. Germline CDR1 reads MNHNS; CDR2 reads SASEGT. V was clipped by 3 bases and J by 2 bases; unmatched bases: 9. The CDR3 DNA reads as TGTGCCAGCAGTGAGCCGACAGGGTTTAAGACTAATGAAAAACTGTTTTTT. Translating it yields CASSEPTGFKTNEKLFF.

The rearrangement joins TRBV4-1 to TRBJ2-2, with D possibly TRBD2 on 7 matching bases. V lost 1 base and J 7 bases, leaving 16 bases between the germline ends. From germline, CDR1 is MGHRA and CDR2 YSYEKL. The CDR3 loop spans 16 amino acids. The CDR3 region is CASSQVGAGVVGELFF. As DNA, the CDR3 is TGCGCCAGCAGCCAAGTGGGGGCGGGAGTTGTCGGGGAGCTGTTTTTT.

The CDR3 loop reads CASGLAADQTDTQYF. CDR3 nucleotide sequence: TGTGCTAGTGGTCTAGCGGCGGATCAAACAGATACGCAGTATTTT. The rearrangement links TRBV12-5 to TRBJ2-3; 7 nucleotides match TRBD2. V lost 5 bases, J lost 3 bases, and 8 bases stayed unmatched. The CDR3 extends over 15 amino acids. Per the germline V gene, CDR1 is LGHNT and CDR2 is FRNRAP.

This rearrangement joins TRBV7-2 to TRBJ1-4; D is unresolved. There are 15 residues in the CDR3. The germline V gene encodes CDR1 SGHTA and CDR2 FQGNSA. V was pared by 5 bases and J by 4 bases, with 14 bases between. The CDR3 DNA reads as TGTGCCAGCAGCCCCGACATGGTGATTAATGAAAAACTGTTTTTT. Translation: CASSPDMVINEKLFF. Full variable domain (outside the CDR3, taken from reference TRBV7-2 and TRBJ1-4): GAGVSQSPSNKVTEKGKDVELRCDPISGHTALYWYRQSLGQGLEFLIYFQGNSAPDKSGLPSDRFSAERTGGSVSTLTIQRTQQEDSAVYLCASSPDMVINEKLFFGSGTQLSVL.

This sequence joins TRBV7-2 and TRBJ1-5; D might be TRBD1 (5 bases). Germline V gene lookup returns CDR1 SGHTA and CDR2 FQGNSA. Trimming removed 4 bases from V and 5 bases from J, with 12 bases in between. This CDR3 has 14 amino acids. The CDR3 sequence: CASSSQAGDQPQHF. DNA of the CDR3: TGTGCCAGCAGCTCACAGGCGGGGGATCAGCCCCAGCATTTT.